Listed here are 32 T cell receptor beta chains from one sample, sequenced in a study of T-cell reconstitution after alpha-beta-depleted transplantation in children. As it was prepared, the TCRbeta library received unique molecular identifiers. Using its own MiXCR run on the PCR reads, TCRdb lists one record per CDR3 protein. Of about 610,000 distinct CDR3 sequences in the sample, about 10% were seen once. Sequenced here: PBMCs from the stem cell graft donor, sampled from the stem cell graft. These receptors were taken from a human donor who donated a stem cell graft to a child with acute myeloid leukemia.

This clonotype was picked up many times. A read error may produce the germline difference seen at one junction end. V gene TRBV7-7 combines with J gene TRBJ2-1; 14 nucleotides align to TRBD2. CDR1 SSHAT and CDR2 FNYEAQ come from the germline V gene (reference sequence). The CDR3 spans 15 residues. CDR3 loop: CASSFGTSGRNEQFF. CDR3 sequence (DNA): TGTGCTAGCAGCTTCGGGACTAGCGGGAGAAATGAGCAGTTCTTC.

At least ten counts were recorded for this clonotype. The chain joins TRBV3-1 to TRBJ2-1; 7 bases line up with TRBD1. The V segment lost 3 bases and the J segment 7 bases; nucleotides outside the gene matches: 3. Per the germline V gene, CDR1 is LGHDT and CDR2 is YNNKEL (reference sequence). There are 13 residues in the CDR3. CDR3: CASSQTDRNEQFF. The CDR3 DNA reads as TGTGCCAGCAGCCAGACGGACAGGAATGAGCAGTTCTTC.

This clonotype was picked up many times. The chain links TRBV3-1 to TRBJ2-7; 7 bases align to TRBD1. V gave up 4 bases and J gave up 5 bases; unmatched junction bases: 2. Germline V lookup: CDR1 LGHDT, CDR2 YNNKEL (reference sequence). This CDR3 is 12 amino acids long. The CDR3 protein is CASSRQGDEQYF. The CDR3 nucleotides are TGTGCCAGCAGCCGACAGGGAGACGAGCAGTACTTC.

This clonotype was picked up a small number of times. J is TRBJ2-1 and V is TRBV20-1; 8 bases are shared with TRBD2. The J segment lost 8 bases and the V segment lost 3 bases, leaving 21 bases of the junction unmatched. This CDR3 comprises 18 residues. Per the germline V gene, CDR1 is DFQATT and CDR2 is SNEGSKA (reference sequence). This CDR3 reads CSARGKRERVRVVDEQFF. The CDR3, as DNA: TGCAGTGCTAGGGGCAAGCGGGAGAGAGTTAGAGTAGTCGATGAGCAGTTCTTC.

The rearrangement links TRBV30 to TRBJ1-5; no definite D call. The CDR3 is 13 amino acids. V lost 4 bases, J lost 2 bases, and 9 bases lay in between. In germline, CDR1 is GTSNPN, CDR2 SVGIG (reference sequence). The chain's CDR3 is CAWTSGGNQPQHF. The CDR3 DNA is TGTGCCTGGACGTCGGGTGGCAATCAGCCCCAGCATTTT.

The sample holds a few counts of this clonotype. The chain recombines TRBV29-1 with TRBJ2-6, with a possible D match to TRBD2 (6 bases). Trimming took 3 bases from V and 2 from J, leaving 14 bases between them. Looked up from germline, CDR1 is SQVTM and CDR2 is ANQGSEA. This CDR3 comprises 16 residues. The CDR3 nucleotides are TGCAGCGTTGATGGTGGGGAGGCCCCTGGGGCCAACGTCCTGACTTTC. Translated, it gives CSVDGGEAPGANVLTF.

The chain links TRBV7-8 to TRBJ2-1, with 10 bases that match TRBD2. Germline V gene sequence: CDR1 SGHVS, CDR2 FQNEAQ. The length of the CDR3 is 15 residues. J gave up 8 bases and V 7 bases, and 11 bases lay outside the gene matches. In nucleotides, the CDR3 is TGTGCCAGCAACAAAGCGGGACTAGCGATAGATGAGCAGTTCTTC. Residues: CASNKAGLAIDEQFF.

The chain couples TRBV2 to TRBJ2-5; TRBD2 might be the D (7 bases). The CDR3 loop spans 12 amino acids. CDR1 is SNHLY and CDR2 is FYNNEI in the germline V gene. Between the trimmed V and J ends, which lost 7 bases and 4 bases, there was a span of 10 bases. CDR3 in amino acids: CASIGGAETQYF. CDR3 in DNA: TGTGCCAGCATTGGGGGGGCAGAGACCCAGTACTTC.

This clonotype was seen ten or more times. This chain joins TRBV12-3 or TRBV12-4 and TRBJ2-5, with a tentative D call TRBD1 (6 bases). Trimming cost V 4 bases and J 5 bases, with 11 bases left between them. CDR3 size: 13 residues. CDR3 region: CASSWDTTETQYF. The CDR3 DNA is TGTGCCAGCAGTTGGGACACCACGGAGACCCAGTACTTC.

V usage is TRBV6-5 and J usage is TRBJ2-3; 7 nucleotides line up with TRBD2. From germline, CDR1 is MNHEY and CDR2 SVGAGI. This CDR3 comprises 16 residues. V gave up 0 bases and J gave up 1 base; unmatched junction bases: 4. The CDR3, as DNA: TGTGCCAGCAGTTACTCGGGAGGGAGGGGCACAGATACGCAGTATTTT. Translating it yields CASSYSGGRGTDTQYF.

This chain joins TRBV4-2 and TRBJ2-5; D is uncertain. This CDR3 comprises 15 residues. Trimming cost V 1 base and J 1 base, with 10 bases left between them. The V gene's germline CDR1 is LGHNA and CDR2 YNFKEQ. As DNA, the CDR3 is TGTGCCAGCAGCCAAGGAGGCGAGCTCCAAGAGACCCAGTACTTC. It yields the protein CASSQGGELQETQYF.

This chain links TRBV3-1 with TRBJ2-1; TRBD2 matches 7 bases. Germline values: CDR1 LGHDT, CDR2 YNNKEL (reference sequence). After removal of 9 bases from V and 6 bases from J, the junction contained 20 bases not matched to a gene. The CDR3 is 17 amino acids. The CDR3 coding sequence is TGTGCCAGTGACGGTAAGGGACCGGGACTACCCCCCAATGAGCAGTTCTTC. Translated, it gives CASDGKGPGLPPNEQFF.

This clonotype was seen many times. The DNA of the CDR3 is TGTGCCACCAGCAGAGTCGTCAGGGTCTACGAGCAGTACTTC. It translates to CATSRVVRVYEQYF. V gene TRBV15 combines with J gene TRBJ2-7; D perhaps matches TRBD1 (5 bases). The germline V gene encodes CDR1 LNHNV and CDR2 YYDKDF (reference sequence). Trimming shortened V by 1 base and J by 3 bases, and 10 bases separated the two germline ends. CDR3 size: 14 residues.

The chain combines TRBV5-1 with TRBJ2-3; D uncertain. Germline V gene sequence: CDR1 SGHRS, CDR2 YFSETQ. The CDR3 has 15 amino acids. Trimming removed 3 bases from V and 0 bases from J, with 11 bases in between. CDR3 residues: CASSSDGPSTDTQYF. The CDR3 nucleotides read TGCGCCAGCAGCTCCGACGGGCCTAGCACAGATACGCAGTATTTT.

This chain connects TRBV6-2 or TRBV6-3 to TRBJ2-7; 7 positions agree with TRBD1. The V and J ends lost 2 bases and 6 bases, in that order; junction bases with no gene match: 7. The germline V gene encodes CDR1 MNHEY and CDR2 SVGEGT. There are 14 residues in the CDR3. The CDR3 bases are TGTGCCAGCAGTTACAGGGGGCAGCGAGGCGAGCAGTACTTC. The encoded protein is CASSYRGQRGEQYF.

This clonotype has just a few counts. The chain recombines TRBV25-1 with TRBJ1-2; possibly TRBD1 for D (6 bases). V lost 4 bases, J lost 0 bases, and 9 bases lay in between. CDR1 is MGHDK, CDR2 SYGVNS, per germline. There are 14 residues in the CDR3. As DNA, the CDR3 is TGTGCCAGCAGTGGGGACAAACCTAACTATGGCTACACCTTC. This encodes CASSGDKPNYGYTF.

The CDR3 DNA sequence: TGTGCCACCGGGGACAGGTTCCTCAATCAGCCCCAGCATTTT. This codes for CATGDRFLNQPQHF. V usage is TRBV19 and J usage is TRBJ1-5; TRBD1 matches 8 bases. The V gene's germline CDR1 is LNHDA and CDR2 SQIVND (reference sequence). With V trimmed by 10 bases and J by 3 bases, 8 bases remained unmatched. The CDR3 sequence is 14 residues long.

This clonotype was seen at least ten times. The rearrangement uses TRBV29-1 and TRBJ2-7; D is uncertain. Per the germline V gene, CDR1 is SQVTM and CDR2 is ANQGSEA. Trimming left V 6 bases short and J 2 bases short, with 11 bases between. The CDR3 covers 12 residues. The CDR3 coding sequence is TGCAGCGTCTCTCGAGGAACCTACGAGCAGTACTTC. It specifies CSVSRGTYEQYF.

This clonotype was observed at least ten times. This chain connects TRBV20-1 to TRBJ2-3, with D unresolved. The CDR3 loop spans 14 amino acids. Per germline, CDR1 DFQATT and CDR2 SNEGSKA (reference sequence). Between the trimmed V and J ends, which lost 7 bases and 1 base, there was a span of 15 bases. This chain's CDR3 is CSVRPSGGTDTQYF. The CDR3 DNA reads as TGCAGTGTACGTCCTTCGGGCGGCACAGATACGCAGTATTTT.

J is TRBJ1-1 and V is TRBV5-1; D is unresolved. Trimming took 0 bases from V and 4 from J, leaving 7 bases between them. The CDR3 has 13 residues. CDR1 and CDR2 from the germline V gene are SGHRS and YFSETQ. The CDR3 reads CASSLAPITEAFF. CDR3 bases: TGCGCCAGCAGCTTGGCTCCGATCACTGAAGCTTTCTTT.

In its sample, this clonotype was seen many times. V gene TRBV7-2 combines with J gene TRBJ1-5; no clear D. V lost 1 base to trimming and J lost 7 bases, with 14 bases between them. This CDR3 is 15 amino acids long. CDR1 SGHTA and CDR2 FQGNSA come from the germline V gene. The CDR3 nucleotides are TGTGCCAGCAGCTTAGATTCTAGGGATCGGCAGCCCCAGCATTTT. Protein sequence: CASSLDSRDRQPQHF.

This clonotype was seen a few times. This sequence joins TRBV12-3 or TRBV12-4 and TRBJ2-7; the match to TRBD2 covers 11 bases. The CDR3 runs 15 residues. J was trimmed by 7 bases and V by 6 bases; bases with no gene match: 11. The CDR3 loop reads CASRHSGLAAKEQYF. Written as DNA, the CDR3 is TGTGCCAGCAGACACTCGGGACTAGCGGCAAAAGAGCAGTACTTC.

This clonotype was seen a few times. This chain links TRBV7-2 with TRBJ2-5, with 9 bases that match TRBD2. CDR3 length: 15 amino acids. Germline V gene lookup returns CDR1 SGHTA and CDR2 FQGNSA. The V segment lost 4 bases and the J segment 6 bases; nucleotides outside the gene matches: 9. This chain's CDR3 is CASSSAGTSPKTQYF. The CDR3, as DNA: TGTGCCAGCAGCTCCGCCGGGACTAGCCCTAAGACCCAGTACTTC. Based on the CDR3 plus reference TRBV7-2 and TRBJ2-5, the full variable domain is GAGVSQSPSNKVTEKGKDVELRCDPISGHTALYWYRQSLGQGLEFLIYFQGNSAPDKSGLPSDRFSAERTGGSVSTLTIQRTQQEDSAVYLCASSSAGTSPKTQYFGPGTRLLVL.

About this clonotype: The junction departs from germline at one end; a sequencing error may be responsible. The chain links TRBV7-2 to TRBJ2-7; TRBD2 might be the D (6 bases). This CDR3 has 17 amino acids. The V gene's germline CDR1 is SGHTA and CDR2 FQGNSA. The CDR3 nucleotides are TGTGCCAGCAGCCCTATCGGGGGATCAGCGGATCGTTATATTCTTCACTTC. This gives the protein CASSPIGGSADRYILHF.

This clonotype appeared many times. The chain recombines TRBV20-1 with TRBJ2-5; D possibly corresponds to TRBD2 (5 bases). Per the germline V gene, CDR1 is DFQATT and CDR2 is SNEGSKA (reference sequence). This CDR3 comprises 14 residues. Trimming shortened V by 0 bases and J by 0 bases, and 8 bases separated the two germline ends. Here the CDR3 DNA reads TGCAGTGCTAGAGATCGACTAAACCAAGAGACCCAGTACTTC. It translates to CSARDRLNQETQYF.

There are many counts of this clonotype. This chain connects TRBV29-1 to TRBJ1-1; D perhaps matches TRBD1 (5 bases). The V gene lost 1 base and the J gene lost 1 base, with 10 bases spanning the gap. The germline V gene has CDR1 SQVTM and CDR2 ANQGSEA. The CDR3 has 14 residues. CDR3: CSVEVLRGNTEAFF. The CDR3 DNA reads as TGCAGCGTTGAAGTGTTGAGGGGGAACACTGAAGCTTTCTTT.

This clonotype was counted many times. The chain is built from TRBV7-9 and TRBJ1-6, with D unclear. Germline values: CDR1 SEHNR, CDR2 FQNEAQ (reference sequence). There are 13 residues in the CDR3. The V and J ends lost 0 bases and 8 bases respectively, with 5 bases between them. This chain's CDR3 is CASSLASDSPLHF. The CDR3 DNA sequence: TGTGCCAGCAGCTTAGCGTCGGATTCACCCCTCCACTTT.

This clonotype was detected many times. The chain has TRBV20-1 and TRBJ2-5; possible D gene TRBD2, 6 bases. The V and J ends lost 3 bases and 5 bases respectively, with 22 bases between them. This CDR3 contains 16 residues. The V gene's germline CDR1 is DFQATT and CDR2 SNEGSKA (reference sequence). CDR3 residues: CSARTRDSGWRETQYF. CDR3 in DNA: TGCAGTGCTAGGACCCGGGACTCCGGGTGGAGGGAGACCCAGTACTTC.

This clonotype has just a few counts. The chain carries TRBV18 and TRBJ2-5; a possible D gene is TRBD1 (6 bases). Trimming cost V 5 bases and J 1 base, with 11 bases left between them. The CDR3 has 14 residues. Germline lookup yields CDR1 KGHSH and CDR2 LQKENI. Here the CDR3 reads CASSDRSFQETQYF. CDR3 nucleotide sequence: TGTGCCAGCTCAGACAGGTCTTTCCAAGAGACCCAGTACTTC.

J is TRBJ1-6 and V is TRBV20-1; TRBD1 matches at 9 bases. The germline CDR1 and CDR2 sequences are DFQATT and SNEGSKA (reference sequence). V trimming: 6 bases; J trimming: 9 bases; junction bases outside the gene matches: 15. The CDR3 length is 16 residues. The CDR3, as DNA: TGCAGTGCAACCCCCCGACAGGGGGTAAGAGCTTCACCCCTCCACTTT. Translating it yields CSATPRQGVRASPLHF.

Many counts were recorded for this clonotype. V usage is TRBV5-1 and J usage is TRBJ1-1; D remains ambiguous. In germline, CDR1 is SGHRS, CDR2 YFSETQ. Trimming removed 1 base at V and 5 bases at J, with 6 bases between. This CDR3 has 12 amino acids. CDR3 loop: CASSLTTTEAFF. CDR3 coding DNA: TGCGCCAGCAGCTTGACGACTACTGAAGCTTTCTTT.

This clonotype was counted at least ten times. The chain joins TRBV15 to TRBJ2-7; D remains unclear. The germline V gene has CDR1 LNHNV and CDR2 YYDKDF (reference sequence). V was pared by 5 bases and J by 2 bases, with 7 bases between. The CDR3 is 12 amino acids. The CDR3 reads CATSLGTYEQYF. As DNA, the CDR3 is TGTGCCACCAGCCTAGGGACCTACGAGCAGTACTTC.